This TCR beta chain was observed in a study of blood T cell repertoires in COVID-19. Overall study context: Some COVID-19 samples were acute and others convalescent; all came from the United States, Italy and Spain. T cells, B-cell-depleted T cells, or PBMCs provided the cDNA or gDNA that served as material.

Under the authors' procedure: Estimation of nucleated cell counts relied on the amplification of reference gene primers. Produced via immunoSEQ multiplex PCR; TCRdb's table is partial and in-frame only. V and J calls and clone size are those listed in that table; D and trimming were worked out from the DNA. The sample lists 200,000 to 300,000 clones, approximately 84% occurring once. The count of this clone is one. The clonotype comes from a woman of 80 years or more with acute or convalescent COVID-19. What was sequenced was peripheral blood.

The CDR3 loop is CASSLADRNSEQYF. CDR3 DNA: TGTGCCAGCAGCTTAGCGGACAGGAACAGCGAGCAGTACTTC. V and J are TRBV7-2 and TRBJ2-7, with 7 bases that match TRBD1. The germline V gene encodes CDR1 SGHTA and CDR2 FQGNSA. The junction had 5 bases not matched to a gene; V was cut back by 0 bases and J by 6 bases. The CDR3 totals 14 residues.